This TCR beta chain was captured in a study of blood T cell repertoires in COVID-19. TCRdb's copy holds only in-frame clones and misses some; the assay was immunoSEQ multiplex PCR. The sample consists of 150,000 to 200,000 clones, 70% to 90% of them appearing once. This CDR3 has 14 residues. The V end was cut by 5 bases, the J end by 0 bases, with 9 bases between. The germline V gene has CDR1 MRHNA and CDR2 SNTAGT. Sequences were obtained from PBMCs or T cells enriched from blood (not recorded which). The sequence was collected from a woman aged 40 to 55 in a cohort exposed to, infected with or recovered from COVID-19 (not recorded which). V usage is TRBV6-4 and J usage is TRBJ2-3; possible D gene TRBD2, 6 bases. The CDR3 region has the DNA TGTGCCAGCAGTCTCGCGGGGAGCACAGATACGCAGTATTTT. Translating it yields CASSLAGSTDTQYF.